What follows describes a single T cell receptor (beta chain). This sample was included in a study of blood T cell repertoires in COVID-19. The overall study: Both acute and convalescent COVID-19 samples were obtained from the United States, Italy and Spain. PBMCs, B-cell-depleted T cells, or T cells provided the cDNA or gDNA that made up the material.

In the study's own analysis: Amplification from reference gene primers served as the basis for estimated nucleated cell counts. The table came from immunoSEQ multiplex PCR; TCRdb's copy has only in-frame clones and leaves some out. The D gene and trimming were derived from the DNA, and the V and J assignments and clone size from that table. The table lists approximately 84,000 clones, 60% to 75% of them singletons, with over 5.5% in the top ten. Germline CDR1 is MNHNY and CDR2 is SVGAGI (reference sequence). This CDR3 contains 18 residues. V shed 5 bases and J 1 base; nucleotides not matched to a gene: 14.

This chain connects TRBV6-6 to TRBJ2-3; 8 bases line up with TRBD2. The sequence was obtained from a man aged 45-65 years with active or convalescent COVID-19. The sequencing sample was made of peripheral blood. The CDR3 region is CASSRGRRPTPGTDTQYF. The CDR3, as DNA: TGTGCCAGCAGTCGCGGGAGGCGGCCTACGCCCGGCACAGATACGCAGTATTTT.